The 26 T cell receptor beta chains in this list originate from one sample, sequenced in a study of T cells in Graves' hyperthyroidism and ophthalmopathy (dated by TCRdb to the late 2010s). The protocol used for the library was multiplex PCR. Sequencing was performed on an Illumina HiSeq 2000. TCR beta CDR3 regions were amplified from RNA transcripts. The first round of RT-PCR for the TCR CDR3 was performed with the HTBI primer set and the Qiagen OneStep RT-PCR kit. TCRdb trimmed public reads at Q25 via fastp, called clones via MiXCR and kept in-frame beta chains. Identical CDR3 protein sequences are pooled into one entry, listed with their most common genes and DNA. The sample records 400,000 to 500,000 distinct CDR3 sequences, roughly 13% of which are singletons. 5% to 6.5% of the sample goes to the ten largest clones. Material: blood. These TCRs come from a woman younger than 35 with Graves' hyperthyroidism.

This clonotype was seen at least ten times. J is TRBJ2-7 and V is TRBV28, with D possibly TRBD1 on 7 matching bases. The CDR3 sequence is 13 residues long. Germline lookup yields CDR1 MDHEN and CDR2 SYDVKM. V lost 5 bases and J 5 bases, leaving 13 bases between the germline ends. CDR3 residues: CASSLTGRNEQYF. CDR3 coding DNA: TGTGCCAGCAGTCTGACAGGGAGGAACGAGCAGTACTTC.

This clonotype has a count of ten or more. V gene TRBV20-1 combines with J gene TRBJ2-1; either TRBD1 or TRBD2 may supply D (5 bases each). Trimming stripped 3 bases from V and 3 bases from J, with 12 bases between. CDR3 length: 14 residues. Germline V lookup: CDR1 DFQATT, CDR2 SNEGSKA (reference sequence). The CDR3 nucleotides read TGCAGTGCTAGTCGGCAGGGAGTCTACAATGAGCAGTTCTTC. Encoded protein: CSASRQGVYNEQFF.

There are many counts of this clonotype. V gene TRBV7-8 combines with J gene TRBJ2-7; D perhaps matches TRBD1 (5 bases). The germline V gene encodes CDR1 SGHVS and CDR2 FQNEAQ. The CDR3 has 16 amino acids. V was cut by 2 bases and J by 2 bases, with 16 bases left in between. Here the CDR3 reads CASSLWGQGIAYEQYF. In nucleotides, the CDR3 is TGTGCCAGCAGCTTATGGGGCCAAGGAATCGCCTACGAGCAGTACTTC.

Only a few counts were recorded for this clonotype. Here the CDR3 reads CASSSELAASSYEQYF. The CDR3 nucleotides are TGTGCCAGCAGCTCGGAACTAGCGGCTAGCTCCTACGAGCAGTACTTC. The rearrangement uses TRBV5-8 and TRBJ2-7; TRBD2 agrees at 8 bases. Trimming removed 3 bases from V and 0 bases from J; junction bases left unmatched: 8. The CDR3 has 16 amino acids. The V gene's germline CDR1 is SGHTS and CDR2 YDEGEE.

The chain joins TRBV19 to TRBJ2-1; TRBD2 aligns across 10 bases. Per germline, CDR1 LNHDA and CDR2 SQIVND (reference sequence). CDR3 length equals 14 residues. The trim removed 4 bases at V and 5 bases at J, leaving 2 bases unmatched. The CDR3 here is CASSNLAGDNEQFF. The CDR3 nucleotides are TGTGCCAGTAGTAATCTAGCGGGAGACAATGAGCAGTTCTTC.

In this sample, this clonotype turned up many times. This chain links TRBV6-2 or TRBV6-3 with TRBJ2-5; 8 nucleotides agree with TRBD2. Per germline, CDR1 MNHEY and CDR2 SVGEGT. V gave up 5 bases and J gave up 5 bases; unmatched junction bases: 7. The CDR3 sequence is 14 residues long. The CDR3 sequence is CASSRSAGVETQYF. CDR3 in DNA: TGTGCCAGCAGTCGGTCAGCGGGAGTGGAGACCCAGTACTTC.

About this clonotype itself: A much larger clone sits a single nucleotide away, making a read error possible. This chain connects TRBV14 to TRBJ2-1; possible D gene TRBD1, 6 bases. Germline CDR1 and CDR2: SGHDN and FVKESK. The CDR3 has 15 amino acids. Here the CDR3 DNA reads TGTGCCAGCAGCCAGAACAGGGTTCCCTACAATAAGCAGTTCTTC. It yields the protein CASSQNRVPYNKQFF.

This clonotype has a handful of counts. The rearrangement links TRBV6-1 to TRBJ2-7, with a tentative D call TRBD2 (5 bases). The CDR3 contains 12 residues. Germline V gene data show CDR1 as MNHNS and CDR2 as SASEGT. Deletions cut 8 bases from V and 9 bases from J, with 17 bases between. CDR3 region: CASGEDFYRQYF. The CDR3 nucleotides are TGTGCCAGCGGAGAGGACTTTTACAGGCAGTACTTC.

Remarks on this clonotype: It may be a read error: a sequence one base away is much more abundant. This chain joins TRBV11-2 and TRBJ2-7; D perhaps matches TRBD1 (5 bases). In germline, CDR1 is SGHAT, CDR2 FQNNGV. The V gene lost 5 bases and the J gene lost 3 bases, with 11 bases spanning the gap. The CDR3 is 13 amino acids. CDR3 loop: CASSPDTFYEQYF. DNA for the CDR3: TGTGCCAGCAGCCCGGACACCTTCTACGAGCAGTACTTC.

This clonotype was seen repeatedly, ten times or more. This chain joins TRBV30 and TRBJ2-1; D not resolved. The CDR3 totals 14 residues. Trimming pared 1 base from V and 0 bases from J, leaving 7 bases between. The germline CDR1 and CDR2 sequences are GTSNPN and SVGIG (reference sequence). The DNA for the CDR3 is TGTGCCTGGAGTGCCCGGAGCTCCTACAATGAGCAGTTCTTC. Amino acids: CAWSARSSYNEQFF. Variable domain in full (rest from reference TRBV30 and TRBJ2-1): SQTIHQWPATLVQPVGSPLSLECTVEGTSNPNLYWYRQAAGRGLQLLFYSVGIGQISSEVPQNLSASRPQDRQFILSSKKLLLSDSGFYLCAWSARSSYNEQFFGPGTRLTVL.

The chain combines TRBV6-1 with TRBJ1-1; no firm D call. Germline V gives CDR1 MNHNS, CDR2 SASEGT. CDR3 size: 14 residues. V was shortened by 4 bases and J by 1 base, with 10 bases between the two germline ends. This CDR3 is CASSAFQANTEAFF. CDR3 nucleotides: TGTGCCAGCAGTGCCTTCCAGGCGAACACTGAAGCTTTCTTT.

This clonotype was seen only a few times. The V call is TRBV7-9, the J call TRBJ2-1, with TRBD2 matching over 7 bases. Trimming removed 5 bases from V and 7 bases from J; junction bases left unmatched: 11. Germline CDR1 and CDR2: SEHNR and FQNEAQ (reference sequence). This CDR3 is built from 15 residues. CDR3 sequence: CASSSAGAGENEQFF. The DNA for the CDR3 is TGTGCCAGCAGCAGCGCTGGGGCGGGAGAAAATGAGCAGTTCTTC.

The chain recombines TRBV29-1 with TRBJ2-1; TRBD1 is a possible D gene (6 bases). The germline V gene encodes CDR1 SQVTM and CDR2 ANQGSEA. The CDR3 has 12 residues. The V gene lost 4 bases and the J gene lost 5 bases, with 9 bases spanning the gap. The CDR3 nucleotides are TGCAGCGTTGTCAACAGGGACAATGAGCAGTTCTTC. Translated: CSVVNRDNEQFF.

This clonotype was detected many times. The chain combines TRBV28 with TRBJ1-1; D gene ambiguous. The CDR3 has 11 residues. With 6 bases removed from V and 8 bases from J, the gap between germline ends came to 10 bases. Germline values: CDR1 MDHEN, CDR2 SYDVKM. Here the CDR3 reads CASSLVGEAFF. The DNA of the CDR3 is TGTGCCAGCAGCTTAGTGGGGGAAGCTTTCTTT. Based on the CDR3 plus reference TRBV28 and TRBJ1-1, the full variable domain is DVKVTQSSRYLVKRTGEKVFLECVQDMDHENMFWYRQDPGLGLRLIYFSYDVKMKEKGDIPEGYSVSREKKERFSLILESASTNQTSMYLCASSLVGEAFFGQGTRLTVV.

The chain combines TRBV12-3 or TRBV12-4 with TRBJ1-1, with 9 nucleotides matching TRBD1. V lost 6 bases to trimming and J lost 7 bases; unmatched junction nucleotides: 6. This CDR3 contains 13 residues. The CDR3 bases are TGTGCCAGCAGCTACAGGGGGCAGGGTGAAGCTTTCTTT. This translates into CASSYRGQGEAFF.

This sequence joins TRBV11-1 and TRBJ2-7, with TRBD1 identical over 9 bases. The junction had 10 bases not matched to a gene; V was cut back by 7 bases and J by 6 bases. From germline, CDR1 is SGHAT and CDR2 FQDESV (reference sequence). The CDR3 runs to 14 residues. The CDR3 is CASNSRQGVREQYF. Here the CDR3 DNA reads TGTGCCAGCAACAGCCGACAGGGGGTACGCGAGCAGTACTTC.

The rearrangement joins TRBV3-1 to TRBJ2-2; 7 nucleotides match TRBD2. CDR3 length: 17 amino acids. Trimming removed 2 bases from V and 4 bases from J; junction bases left unmatched: 10. Per germline, CDR1 LGHDT and CDR2 YNNKEL (reference sequence). The CDR3 coding sequence is TGTGCCAGCAGCCAAAACGAGGGAGGGCCAGGCACCGGGGAGCTGTTTTTT. It translates to CASSQNEGGPGTGELFF.

This clonotype was detected a few times. The chain joins TRBV27 to TRBJ2-3; the D is unclear. Trimming stripped 5 bases from V and 1 base from J, with 10 bases between. The CDR3 has 14 amino acids. Germline V CDR1 and CDR2: MNHEY, SMNVEV (reference sequence). The CDR3 DNA reads TGTGCCAGCAGTCCAATCGGTGGCACAGATACGCAGTATTTT. The encoded protein is CASSPIGGTDTQYF.

Note on this clonotype: This may come from a read error, since a much larger clone is one base off. V gene TRBV28 combines with J gene TRBJ1-5; 11 nucleotides agree with TRBD1. Unmatched junction bases numbered 9, after V lost 5 bases and J lost 6 bases. This CDR3 region has 16 residues. CDR1 and CDR2 from the germline V gene are MDHEN and SYDVKM. The CDR3 DNA is TGTGCCAGCAGTCTAGGACAGGGGGCCGGCAGTCAGCCCCAGCATTTT. Protein: CASSLGQGAGSQPQHF.

This clonotype was seen only a few times. The chain is built from TRBV6-5 and TRBJ2-6, with D perhaps TRBD2 (5 bases). This CDR3 has 17 amino acids. Germline V gene lookup returns CDR1 MNHEY and CDR2 SVGAGI. With 1 base removed from V and 1 base from J, the gap between germline ends came to 11 bases. The CDR3 sequence: CASSYYEGLSGANVLTF. CDR3 bases: TGTGCCAGCAGTTACTACGAGGGCCTTTCTGGGGCCAACGTCCTGACTTTC.

The chain couples TRBV11-2 to TRBJ1-6, with a weak D call TRBD1 (5 bases). V lost 5 bases to trimming and J lost 0 bases, with 20 bases between them. This CDR3 contains 19 residues. Per germline, CDR1 SGHAT and CDR2 FQNNGV. CDR3 region: CASSLSGTAYSSYNSPLHF. Here the CDR3 DNA reads TGTGCCAGCAGCCTGTCCGGGACGGCCTATAGCTCCTATAATTCACCCCTCCACTTT.

This clonotype was counted ten times or more. This chain connects TRBV3-1 to TRBJ2-1; TRBD2 matches 9 bases. The junction had 7 bases not matched to a gene; V was cut back by 3 bases and J by 1 base. Germline assignment: CDR1 LGHDT and CDR2 YNNKEL (reference sequence). CDR3 length equals 17 residues. CDR3 residues: CASSHGVAGASYNEQFF. CDR3 nucleotides: TGTGCCAGCAGCCATGGGGTAGCGGGAGCGTCCTACAATGAGCAGTTCTTC.

The V gene is TRBV4-2, the J gene TRBJ1-3; unclear D gene. CDR1 is LGHNA, CDR2 YNFKEQ, per germline. The CDR3 consists of 16 residues. Trimming left V 2 bases short and J 0 bases short, with 11 bases between. The CDR3 region is CASSQNAGRSGNTIYF. CDR3 coding DNA: TGTGCCAGCAGCCAAAATGCGGGTCGCTCTGGAAACACCATATATTTT.

The V gene is TRBV27, the J gene TRBJ2-7, with 10 bases identical to TRBD1. CDR1 MNHEY and CDR2 SMNVEV come from the germline V gene (reference sequence). Unmatched junction bases numbered 5, after V lost 3 bases and J lost 3 bases. The CDR3 has 15 amino acids. The CDR3 nucleotides are TGTGCCAGCAGTTTGGGACAGGGGAATATCTACGAGCAGTACTTC. Translation: CASSLGQGNIYEQYF.

The gene calls are TRBV19 and TRBJ2-2; 9 bases are a match to TRBD1. V lost 3 bases and J lost 6; bases outside the gene matches: 14. From germline, CDR1 is LNHDA and CDR2 SQIVND (reference sequence). The CDR3 contains 18 residues. Here the CDR3 reads CASSIPLRDRGEAGELFF. CDR3 in DNA: TGTGCCAGTAGTATCCCCCTCCGTGACAGGGGGGAGGCCGGGGAGCTGTTTTTT.

This clonotype was seen repeatedly, ten times or more. The V gene is TRBV28, the J gene TRBJ2-7; a weak D match, TRBD1 (5 bases). There are 15 residues in the CDR3. CDR1 is MDHEN and CDR2 is SYDVKM in the germline V gene. Trimming left V 5 bases short and J 3 bases short, with 17 bases between. CDR3 bases: TGTGCCAGCAGTATAAACCCAGGGTTACGCTACGAGCAGTACTTC. Translation: CASSINPGLRYEQYF.